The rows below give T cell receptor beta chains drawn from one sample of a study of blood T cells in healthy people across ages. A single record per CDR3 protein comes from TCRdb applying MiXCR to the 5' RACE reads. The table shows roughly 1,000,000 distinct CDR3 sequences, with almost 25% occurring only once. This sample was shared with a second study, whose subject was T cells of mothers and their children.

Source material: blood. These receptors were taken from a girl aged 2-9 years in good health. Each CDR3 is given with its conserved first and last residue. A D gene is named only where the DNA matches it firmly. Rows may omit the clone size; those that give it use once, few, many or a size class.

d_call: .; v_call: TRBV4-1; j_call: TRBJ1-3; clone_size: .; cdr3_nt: TGCGCCAGCAGCCCAGAAGATGGGACAACCTCTGGAAACACCATATATTTT; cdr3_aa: CASSPEDGTTSGNTIYF
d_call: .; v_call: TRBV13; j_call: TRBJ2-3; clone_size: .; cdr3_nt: TGTGCCAGTAGCTTACGGACGGTATCAGATACGCAGTATTTT; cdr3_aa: CASSLRTVSDTQYF
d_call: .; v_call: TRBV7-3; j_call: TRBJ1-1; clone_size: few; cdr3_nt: TGTGCCAGCAGCGATCCGACGTCAACCCACAGTGAAGCTTTCTTT; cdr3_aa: CASSDPTSTHSEAFF
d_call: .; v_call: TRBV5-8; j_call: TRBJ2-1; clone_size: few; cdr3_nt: TGTGCCAGCAGCATAGACAGGCAGCAGTTCTTC; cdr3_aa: CASSIDRQQFF
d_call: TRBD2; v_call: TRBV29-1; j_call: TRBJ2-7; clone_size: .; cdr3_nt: TGCAGCGTTGAAGGGGCTAGCGGGGAGAACTACGAGCAGTACTTC; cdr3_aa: CSVEGASGENYEQYF
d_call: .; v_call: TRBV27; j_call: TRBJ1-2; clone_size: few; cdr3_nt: TGTGCCAGCAGTTTAGGCCCTTTTCTCAACTATGGCTACACCTTC; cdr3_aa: CASSLGPFLNYGYTF
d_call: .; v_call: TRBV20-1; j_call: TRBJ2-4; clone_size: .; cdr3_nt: TGCAGTGCTGAGGGAGTTAGGGAGAACATTCAGTACTTC; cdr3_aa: CSAEGVRENIQYF
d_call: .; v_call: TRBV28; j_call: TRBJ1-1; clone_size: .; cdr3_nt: TGTGCCACTCAGACCATGAACACCGAAGCTTTCTTT; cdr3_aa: CATQTMNTEAFF
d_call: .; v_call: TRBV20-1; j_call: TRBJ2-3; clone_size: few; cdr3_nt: TGCAGTGTTAGGACGGGGGATACGCAGTATTTT; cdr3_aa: CSVRTGDTQYF
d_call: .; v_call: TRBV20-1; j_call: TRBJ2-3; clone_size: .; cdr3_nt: TGCAGTGCCAAGGAAGGGAGTCCAGATACGCAGTATTTT; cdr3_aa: CSAKEGSPDTQYF
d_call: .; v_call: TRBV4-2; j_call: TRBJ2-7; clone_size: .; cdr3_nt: TGTGCCAGCAGCCAGGATCTGACTTCTCCCTACGAGCAGTACTTC; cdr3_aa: CASSQDLTSPYEQYF
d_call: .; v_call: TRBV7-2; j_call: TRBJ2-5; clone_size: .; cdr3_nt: TGTGCCAGCAGCCCCCGTCTGTCGGAGACCCAGTACTTC; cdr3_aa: CASSPRLSETQYF
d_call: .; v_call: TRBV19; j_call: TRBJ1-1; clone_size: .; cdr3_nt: TGTGCCAGTAGGTTTCGAGGGCGCCTTCCTGAAGCTTTCTTT; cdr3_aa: CASRFRGRLPEAFF
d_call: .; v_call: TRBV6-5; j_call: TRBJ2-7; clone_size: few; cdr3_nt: TGTGCCAGCATGATAAACTACGAGCAGTACTTC; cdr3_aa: CASMINYEQYF
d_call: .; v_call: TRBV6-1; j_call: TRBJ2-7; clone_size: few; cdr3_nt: TGTGCCAGTCCGCCGGACAGCACCTACGAGCAGTACTTC; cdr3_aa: CASPPDSTYEQYF
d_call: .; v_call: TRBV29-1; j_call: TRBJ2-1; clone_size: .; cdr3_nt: TGCAGCGCCTGGGCCCTTGGGGGCAATGAGCAGTTCTTC; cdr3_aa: CSAWALGGNEQFF
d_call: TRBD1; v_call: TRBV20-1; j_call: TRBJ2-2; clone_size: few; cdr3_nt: TGCAGTGCTAACCCGACAGGGTACGACACCGGGGAGCTGTTTTTT; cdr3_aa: CSANPTGYDTGELFF
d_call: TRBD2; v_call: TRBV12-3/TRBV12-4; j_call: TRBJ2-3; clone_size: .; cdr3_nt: TGTGCCAGCAGTCGACTAGCGGGAGGGCCGAGGGGGCAGTATTTT; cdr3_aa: CASSRLAGGPRGQYF
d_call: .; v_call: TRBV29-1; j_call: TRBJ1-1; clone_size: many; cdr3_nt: TGCAGCGTCCAGGGGACCACTGAAGCTTTCTTT; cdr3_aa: CSVQGTTEAFF
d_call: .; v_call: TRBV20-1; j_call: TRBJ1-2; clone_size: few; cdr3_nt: TGCAGTTGGGGAGGGAAGGGCTATGGCTACACCTTC; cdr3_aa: CSWGGKGYGYTF
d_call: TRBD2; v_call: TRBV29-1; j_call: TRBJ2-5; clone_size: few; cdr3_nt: TGCAGCGTTGTGGTGGCGGGAGGCCGAGAGACCCAGTACTTC; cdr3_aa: CSVVVAGGRETQYF
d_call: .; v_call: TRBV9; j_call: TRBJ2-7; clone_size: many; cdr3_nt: TGTGCCAGCAGCGGACTAACTGACGAGCAGTACTTC; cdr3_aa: CASSGLTDEQYF
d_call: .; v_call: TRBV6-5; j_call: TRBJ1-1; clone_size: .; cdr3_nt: TGTGCCAGCAGTTTCGCGGGGGTCACTGAAGCTTTCTTT; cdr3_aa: CASSFAGVTEAFF
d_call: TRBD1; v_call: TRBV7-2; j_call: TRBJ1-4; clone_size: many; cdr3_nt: TGTGCCAGCAGCCTGGACAGGGGTCACGAAAAACTGTTTTTT; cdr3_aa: CASSLDRGHEKLFF
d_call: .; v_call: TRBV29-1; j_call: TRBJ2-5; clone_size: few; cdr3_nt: TGCAGCGTAGAACGTGGGGGCAGGGAGACCCAGTACTTC; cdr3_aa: CSVERGGRETQYF
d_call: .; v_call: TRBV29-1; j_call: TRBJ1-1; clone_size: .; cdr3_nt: TGCAGCGTTGCAGGGCGAGGTACCACTGAAGCTTTCTTT; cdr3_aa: CSVAGRGTTEAFF
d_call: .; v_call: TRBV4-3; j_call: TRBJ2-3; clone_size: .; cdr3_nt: TGCGCCAGCAGCCAAGAAGTTGCAGGGCCAGATACGCAGTATTTT; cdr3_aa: CASSQEVAGPDTQYF
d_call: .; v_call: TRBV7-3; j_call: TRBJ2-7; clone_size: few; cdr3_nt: TGTGCCAGCAGCTTAATCCCGACAGGTATTTACGAGCAGTACTTC; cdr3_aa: CASSLIPTGIYEQYF
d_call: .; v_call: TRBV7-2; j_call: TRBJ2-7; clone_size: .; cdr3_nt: TGTGCCAGCGGCTTAGGAGCCTTCTACGAGCAGTACTTC; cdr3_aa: CASGLGAFYEQYF
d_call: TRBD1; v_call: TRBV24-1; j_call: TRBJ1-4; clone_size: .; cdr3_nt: TGTGCCACCAGTGATGGGGACAGGTGGAAGGAAAAACTGTTTTTT; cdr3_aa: CATSDGDRWKEKLFF
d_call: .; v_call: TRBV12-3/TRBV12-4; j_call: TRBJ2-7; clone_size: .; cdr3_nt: TGTGCCGGCAGTTTTTCGCGCCAGGGCGAGCAGTACTTC; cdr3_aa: CAGSFSRQGEQYF
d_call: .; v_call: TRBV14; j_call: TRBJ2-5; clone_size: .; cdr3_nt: TGTGCCAGCAGCCAAGGGTTGGGAGGAGGCGAGACCCAGTACTTC; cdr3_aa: CASSQGLGGGETQYF
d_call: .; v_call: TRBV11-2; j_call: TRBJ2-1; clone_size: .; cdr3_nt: TGTGCCAGCAGCTTAGGTGTCTATTCCTACAATGAGCAGTTCTTC; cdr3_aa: CASSLGVYSYNEQFF
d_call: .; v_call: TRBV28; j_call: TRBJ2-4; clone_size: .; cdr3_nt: TGTGCCAGCAGTTCTGCGGACAAAGCCAAAAACATTCAGTACTTC; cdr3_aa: CASSSADKAKNIQYF
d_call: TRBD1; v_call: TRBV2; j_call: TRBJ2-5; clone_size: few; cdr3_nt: TGTGCCAGCCCTGACAGGGTAACGGAGACCCAGTACTTC; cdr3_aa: CASPDRVTETQYF
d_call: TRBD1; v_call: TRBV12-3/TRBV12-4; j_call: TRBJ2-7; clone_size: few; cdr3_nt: TGTGCTAGCAGTTTAGGGGGCATGGCCTACGAGCAGTACTTC; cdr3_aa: CASSLGGMAYEQYF
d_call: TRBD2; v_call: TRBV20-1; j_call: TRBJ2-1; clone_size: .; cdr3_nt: TGCAGTGCTAGTAGGGTAGCGGGTACGAATGAGCAGTTCTTC; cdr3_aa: CSASRVAGTNEQFF
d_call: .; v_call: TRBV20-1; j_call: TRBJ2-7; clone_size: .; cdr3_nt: TGCAGTGCTAGAGACAAACTAGCAGGCGAGCAGTACTTC; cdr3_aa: CSARDKLAGEQYF
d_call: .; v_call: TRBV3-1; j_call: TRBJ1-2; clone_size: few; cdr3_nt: TGTGCCAGCAGCCAAGGGCGGGGAGACTTCTCCAATGGCTACACCTTC; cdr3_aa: CASSQGRGDFSNGYTF
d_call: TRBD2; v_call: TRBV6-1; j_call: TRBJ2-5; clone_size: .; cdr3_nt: TGTGCCAGCAGCCCCGGACTAGCGGGGGGCCTTTCTCAAGAGACCCAGTACTTC; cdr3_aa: CASSPGLAGGLSQETQYF
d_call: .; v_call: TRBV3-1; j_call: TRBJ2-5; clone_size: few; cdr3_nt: TGTGCCAGCAGCCAAGATTCGGACCAAGAGACCCAGTACTTC; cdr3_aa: CASSQDSDQETQYF